This T cell receptor beta chain is from a study of T cells in Graves' hyperthyroidism and ophthalmopathy. The CDR3 runs 14 residues. The V segment lost 2 bases and the J segment 7 bases; nucleotides outside the gene matches: 2. Germline CDR1 SGHRS, CDR2 YFSETQ. This clonotype was seen ten or more times. TCR beta CDR3 regions were amplified from RNA transcripts. With the HTBI primer set, the TCR CDR3 went through a first round of RT-PCR. TCRdb called the multiplex PCR reads again in MiXCR, with one record for every CDR3 protein. This sample has over 45,000 distinct CDR3 sequences; around 48% occur once, and the top ten carry just over 9%.

This receptor was identified in a woman aged 50 to 60 with Graves' ophthalmopathy. Sequenced sample: blood. The rearrangement uses TRBV5-1 and TRBJ2-1, with 11 bases identical to TRBD1. The CDR3, as DNA: TGCGCCAGCAGCTTCGGGACAGGGGGGAATGAGCAGTTCTTC. Translating it yields CASSFGTGGNEQFF. Using reference TRBV5-1 and TRBJ2-1 for the parts outside the CDR3, the full variable domain is KAGVTQTPRYLIKTRGQQVTLSCSPISGHRSVSWYQQTPGQGLQFLFEYFSETQRNKGNFPGRFSGRQFSNSRSEMNVSTLELGDSALYLCASSFGTGGNEQFFGPGTRLTVL.